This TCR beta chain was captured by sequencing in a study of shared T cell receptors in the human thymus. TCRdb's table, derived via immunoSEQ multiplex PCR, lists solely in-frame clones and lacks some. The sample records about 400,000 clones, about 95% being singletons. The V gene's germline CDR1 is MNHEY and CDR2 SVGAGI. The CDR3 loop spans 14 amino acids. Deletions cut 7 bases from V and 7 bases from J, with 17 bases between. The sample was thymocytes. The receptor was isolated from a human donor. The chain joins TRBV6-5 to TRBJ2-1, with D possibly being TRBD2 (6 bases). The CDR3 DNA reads TGTGCCAGCACCCCTCGGCGGGCGGGAAATGAGCAGTTCTTC. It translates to CASTPRRAGNEQFF.